This T cell receptor beta chain was sequenced in a study of blood T cell repertoires in COVID-19. Overall study: Material from acute and convalescent COVID-19 was sourced from the United States, Italy and Spain. Sources were T cells, B-cell-depleted T cells, or PBMCs; the material itself was cDNA or gDNA.

The protocol was immunoSEQ multiplex PCR, while the TCRdb copy is restricted to in-frame clones and leaves out a portion. The table shows around 370,000 clones, with 87% occurring only once. V was cut by 4 bases and J by 7 bases, with 5 bases left in between. This CDR3 comprises 11 residues. The germline CDR1 and CDR2 sequences are LNHDA and SQIVND (reference sequence). This clone has only one observation. This chain joins TRBV19 and TRBJ2-1; D is unresolved. The sample comprised peripheral blood. This clonotype was obtained from a woman in her forties or fifties with COVID-19, enrolled during active disease. CDR3 coding DNA: TGTGCCAGTAGTAAACTTAATGAGCAGTTCTTC. This gives the protein CASSKLNEQFF.